This T cell receptor beta chain is drawn from a study of T cell repertoires in cytomegalovirus infection. Study information: Public TCR beta signatures marked donors with CMV infection and the matching HLA.

Notes on the study in general: Carriers of CMV plus the relevant HLA were identified by cumulative public TCR beta family frequency.

TCRdb analysed the reads with MiXCR anew, one entry per CDR3 protein. Among 200,000 to 300,000 distinct CDR3 sequences, 6.5% were seen once, and the ten largest hold 5.5% to 8%. This clonotype was recorded at least ten times. Its antigen is still unknown. The V gene's germline CDR1 is SGHRS and CDR2 YFSETQ. Trimming pared 5 bases from V and 4 bases from J, leaving 10 bases between. The CDR3 length is 13 residues. This rearrangement joins TRBV5-1 to TRBJ2-1; D possibly corresponds to TRBD1 (5 bases). The sequenced material came from PBMCs. This clonotype originated in a human donor in good health (CMV status not recorded). Some clones in this sample may be carry-over from other donors' samples. The CDR3 DNA is TGCGCCAGCAGGTTAGGGGAATACAATGAGCAGTTCTTC. Translating it yields CASRLGEYNEQFF.